What follows are 17 T cell receptor beta chains derived from one specimen sequenced in a study of cytomegalovirus exposure and HLA in healthy donors. The assay was immunoSEQ multiplex PCR, and TCRdb's table has in-frame clones only and misses some. In the table there are approximately 180,000 clones, around nine tenths of which are singletons. The sequencing input was PBMCs. Every receptor here comes from a man aged 18 to 29 in good health and CMV-seropositive.

The chain uses TRBV2 and TRBJ2-1; 14 positions match TRBD2. Trimming cost V 2 bases and J 7 bases; bases outside gene matches: 10. The CDR3 loop spans 18 amino acids. Germline-derived CDR1 and CDR2 are SNHLY and FYNNEI. Written as DNA, the CDR3 is TGTGCCAGCAGTGAATGGGGGACGGGACTAGCGGGAGCTAATGAGCAGTTCTTC. Its protein product is CASSEWGTGLAGANEQFF.

The J gene is TRBJ2-7, the V gene TRBV29-1; a weak D match, TRBD1 (6 bases). The CDR3 consists of 13 residues. The germline V gene has CDR1 SQVTM and CDR2 ANQGSEA. V was cut by 7 bases and J by 2 bases, with 15 bases left in between. In DNA, the CDR3 is TGCAGCGCCCAAGGACAGTTTACCTACGAGCAGTACTTC. It codes for CSAQGQFTYEQYF.

The V and J genes are TRBV7-9 and TRBJ1-1; D gene unclear. Germline values: CDR1 SEHNR, CDR2 FQNEAQ (reference sequence). The V end lost 0 bases, the J end lost 10 bases, and 6 bases lay between the germline ends. The CDR3 length is 11 residues. The CDR3 DNA reads as TGTGCCAGCAGCTTAGCGGGCCTAGCTTTCTTT. It encodes CASSLAGLAFF.

The rearrangement joins TRBV5-1 to TRBJ2-5; no definite D call. In germline, CDR1 is SGHRS, CDR2 YFSETQ. This CDR3 has 14 amino acids. V lost 0 bases and J 2 bases, leaving 8 bases between the germline ends. The DNA of the CDR3 is TGCGCCAGCAGCTTGGCCCCAGGTCAAGAGACCCAGTACTTC. It is translated as CASSLAPGQETQYF. Variable domain in full (rest from reference TRBV5-1 and TRBJ2-5): KAGVTQTPRYLIKTRGQQVTLSCSPISGHRSVSWYQQTPGQGLQFLFEYFSETQRNKGNFPGRFSGRQFSNSRSEMNVSTLELGDSALYLCASSLAPGQETQYFGPGTRLLVL.

The genes are TRBV30 and TRBJ2-7, with D perhaps matching TRBD1 (6 bases). The CDR3 contains 12 residues. Per germline, CDR1 GTSNPN and CDR2 SVGIG (reference sequence). V was cut by 2 bases and J by 7 bases, with 12 bases left in between. CDR3 sequence reads: CAWSITGREQYF. The CDR3 region has the DNA TGTGCCTGGAGTATCACAGGGAGAGAGCAGTACTTC.

This chain links TRBV5-1 with TRBJ2-5; 9 positions match TRBD2. This CDR3 region has 15 residues. The V gene's germline CDR1 is SGHRS and CDR2 YFSETQ. The V gene end was trimmed by 7 bases and the J gene end by 0 bases; junction bases not matched to a gene: 7. The CDR3 DNA is TGCGCCAGCGGCCTAGCGGGAACGTACCAAGAGACCCAGTACTTC. It is translated as CASGLAGTYQETQYF. The variable domain in full, completed from reference TRBV5-1 and TRBJ2-5, reads KAGVTQTPRYLIKTRGQQVTLSCSPISGHRSVSWYQQTPGQGLQFLFEYFSETQRNKGNFPGRFSGRQFSNSRSEMNVSTLELGDSALYLCASGLAGTYQETQYFGPGTRLLVL.

J is TRBJ2-3 and V is TRBV7-2, with TRBD2 matching 12 bases. Germline assignment: CDR1 SGHTA and CDR2 FQGNSA. There are 15 residues in the CDR3. The ends lost 6 bases at V and 5 bases at J; junction bases unmatched: 6. CDR3 residues: CASRYMGLAGDTQYF. CDR3 sequence (DNA): TGTGCCAGCAGGTACATGGGACTAGCGGGAGATACGCAGTATTTT.

This chain uses TRBV6-6 with TRBJ2-7, with D possibly TRBD1 on 5 matching bases. CDR3 length equals 12 residues. Germline V CDR1 and CDR2: MNHNY, SVGAGI (reference sequence). Trimming shortened V by 8 bases and J by 5 bases, and 13 bases separated the two germline ends. This CDR3 reads CASGQGFDEQYF. The CDR3 nucleotides are TGTGCCAGCGGTCAGGGATTTGACGAGCAGTACTTC.

The chain's CDR3 is CASSLTGLDHNEQFF. DNA of the CDR3: TGTGCCAGCAGTTTGACAGGGCTCGATCACAATGAGCAGTTCTTC. This rearrangement joins TRBV28 to TRBJ2-1; 7 bases fit TRBD1. Germline-derived CDR1 and CDR2 are MDHEN and SYDVKM. This CDR3 has 15 residues. V shed 3 bases, J shed 5 bases, and the junction held 7 bases outside the gene matches.

The chain employs TRBV2 and TRBJ2-2; D unresolved. This CDR3 has 11 amino acids. The germline V gene has CDR1 SNHLY and CDR2 FYNNEI. The ends were cut back, 5 bases at V and 7 bases at J, with 5 bases in the middle. CDR3 residues: CASSYNGELFF. Written as DNA, the CDR3 is TGTGCCAGCAGTTATAACGGGGAGCTGTTTTTT.

The chain recombines TRBV6-5 with TRBJ2-2; 9 bases agree with TRBD2. Germline-derived CDR1 and CDR2 are MNHEY and SVGAGI. Trimming removed 5 bases from V and 7 bases from J; junction bases left unmatched: 8. The CDR3 is made up of 15 amino acids. The CDR3 DNA follows: TGTGCCAGCAGTCCCTTGACTAGCGGAGTCGGGGAGCTGTTTTTT. Residues: CASSPLTSGVGELFF.

The chain employs TRBV15 and TRBJ1-4, with D perhaps matching TRBD1 (6 bases). This CDR3 region has 12 residues. Germline V gene sequence: CDR1 LNHNV, CDR2 YYDKDF (reference sequence). The V and J ends lost 5 bases and 9 bases respectively, with 10 bases between them. Here the CDR3 reads CATSGGAQKLFF. CDR3 in DNA: TGTGCCACCAGCGGGGGCGCGCAAAAACTGTTTTTT.

V gene TRBV5-4 combines with J gene TRBJ2-2; 13 nucleotides line up with TRBD2. From germline, CDR1 is SGHNT and CDR2 YYREEE (reference sequence). The CDR3 contains 18 residues. V shed 0 bases and J 3 bases; nucleotides not matched to a gene: 5. In DNA form, the CDR3 reads TGTGCCAGCAGCTTGGTAGAACTAGCGGGAGGGTACACCGGGGAGCTGTTTTTT. Amino acids: CASSLVELAGGYTGELFF.

V usage is TRBV12-5 and J usage is TRBJ2-1; a weak D match, TRBD2 (6 bases). The V gene lost 4 bases and the J gene lost 4 bases, with 8 bases spanning the gap. This CDR3 region has 13 residues. Germline V lookup: CDR1 LGHNT, CDR2 FRNRAP. The CDR3 DNA reads TGTGCTAGTGGTTGGGGGACTTACAATGAGCAGTTCTTC. This translates into CASGWGTYNEQFF. Drawing the rest from reference TRBV12-5 and TRBJ2-1, the complete variable domain is DARVTQTPRHKVTEMGQEVTMRCQPILGHNTVFWYRQTMMQGLELLAYFRNRAPLDDSGMPKDRFSAEMPDATLATLKIQPSEPRDSAVYFCASGWGTYNEQFFGPGTRLTVL.

This sequence joins TRBV29-1 and TRBJ2-5, with a weak D call TRBD1 (6 bases). This CDR3 contains 12 residues. Trimming took off 7 bases at V and 0 bases at J, with 9 bases between the two ends. Per the germline V gene, CDR1 is SQVTM and CDR2 is ANQGSEA. CDR3 protein: CSARTDQETQYF. CDR3 DNA sequence: TGCAGCGCCCGGACAGACCAAGAGACCCAGTACTTC.

The chain links TRBV15 to TRBJ2-1; 7 bases are a match to TRBD2. J gave up 7 bases and V 0 bases, and 15 bases lay outside the gene matches. The CDR3 covers 18 residues. Germline V gene sequence: CDR1 LNHNV, CDR2 YYDKDF (reference sequence). The CDR3 region has the DNA TGTGCCACCAGCAGAGATCGGCTAGCGGCCCGTTCGGGGAATGAGCAGTTCTTC. Translation: CATSRDRLAARSGNEQFF. The variable domain in full, with the rest retrieved from reference TRBV15 and TRBJ2-1, is DAMVIQNPRYQVTQFGKPVTLSCSQTLNHNVMYWYQQKSSQAPKLLFHYYDKDFNNEADTPDNFQSRRPNTSFCFLDIRSPGLGDTAMYLCATSRDRLAARSGNEQFFGPGTRLTVL.

The CDR3 loop is CASSQPTSGRAYRTQYF. The CDR3 DNA is TGCGCCAGCAGCCAACCCACTAGCGGGAGGGCCTATCGTACGCAGTATTTT. The chain is built from TRBV4-1 and TRBJ2-3, with TRBD2 matching 13 bases. Germline loops: CDR1 MGHRA, CDR2 YSYEKL. The ends lost 2 bases at V and 8 bases at J; junction bases unmatched: 10. This CDR3 is built from 17 residues.